This T cell receptor beta chain was captured by sequencing in a study of cytomegalovirus exposure and HLA in healthy donors. On this clone: Its antigen is unidentified.

Overall study findings and caveats: Earlier analysis yielded a pattern in which most TCR beta V segments were productive about 87% or about 30% of the time.

The PCR employed 60 Vbeta primers together with 13 Jbeta primers. Per the original methods: Later reanalysis found 80 million or so unique TCR beta chains, some 10 million of them shared. Measured with immunoSEQ multiplex PCR; TCRdb has only the in-frame clones, and not every one. V, J and clone size derive from that table, while D and trimming were established from the DNA sequence. The data show 170,000 or so clones, approximately 80% seen once. Germline CDR1 SNHLY, CDR2 FYNNEI. J lost 10 bases, V lost 10 bases, and 5 bases had no gene match. The CDR3 runs 12 residues. Specimen: PBMCs. The clonotype was recovered from a woman between 50 and 59 years old in good health and CMV-seropositive. The chain employs TRBV2 and TRBJ1-6, with 9 bases lining up with TRBD1. The CDR3 DNA sequence: TGTGCCAAAGGGACAGGGAAGTCACCCCTCCACTTT. The encoded protein is CAKGTGKSPLHF.